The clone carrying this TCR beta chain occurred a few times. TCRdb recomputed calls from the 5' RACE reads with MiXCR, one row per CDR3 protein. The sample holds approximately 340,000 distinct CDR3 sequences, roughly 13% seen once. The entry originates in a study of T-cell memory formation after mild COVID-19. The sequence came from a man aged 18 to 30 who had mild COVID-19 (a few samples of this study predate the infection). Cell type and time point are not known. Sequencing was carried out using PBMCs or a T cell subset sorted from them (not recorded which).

The CDR3 here is CASSPQGGNYGYTF. The DNA for the CDR3 is TGTGCCAGCAGCCCGCAAGGGGGAAACTATGGCTACACCTTC. This sequence joins TRBV5-6 and TRBJ1-2, with D tentatively TRBD1 (6 bases). Germline values: CDR1 SGHDT, CDR2 YYEEEE. The CDR3 has 14 residues. V lost 4 bases to trimming and J lost 2 bases, with 12 bases between them.